Sequencing of this T cell receptor (beta chain) was carried out in a study of T cell changes during pregnancy in multiple sclerosis. With 0 bases removed from V and 1 base from J, the gap between germline ends came to 9 bases. Germline V lookup: CDR1 SEHNR, CDR2 FQNEAQ (reference sequence). This CDR3 spans 15 amino acids. Using immunoSEQ multiplex PCR, the repertoire was profiled, and TCRdb retains in-frame clones only, with some absent. Here the sample spans around 69,000 clones, roughly nine tenths being singletons. The chain has TRBV7-9 and TRBJ1-1, with D possibly being TRBD1 (6 bases). The source was CD8+ T cells from peripheral blood mononuclear cells, collected before pregnancy. The clonotype originates from a female donor with multiple sclerosis, enrolled in a pregnancy study. The CDR3: CASSLAPGENTEAFF. Written as DNA, the CDR3 is TGTGCCAGCAGCTTAGCCCCAGGGGAGAACACTGAAGCTTTCTTT.